This T cell receptor (beta chain) was captured in a study of PD-1 blockade in mismatch repair-deficient tumors. Using immunoSEQ multiplex PCR, the repertoire was profiled, and TCRdb retains in-frame clones only, with some absent. The table lists tens of thousands of clones, around 85% of them singletons. This CDR3 region has 13 residues. In germline, CDR1 is SGHNT, CDR2 YYREEE (reference sequence). The V end lost 5 bases, the J end lost 4 bases, and 10 bases lay between the germline ends. Sequencing used PBMCs, obtained before pembrolizumab treatment. This receptor was identified in an adult with mismatch repair-deficient cancer. The V gene is TRBV5-4, the J gene TRBJ1-3; D is ambiguous. This CDR3 reads CASRFEGGNTIYF. In DNA, the CDR3 is TGTGCCAGCAGGTTTGAGGGAGGAAACACCATATATTTT.